The present entry profiles one T cell receptor (beta chain) with its context. Its antigen remains unidentified. Primers used in a second PCR of about 7 to 12 cycles were a sample-barcoded 5' primer and a J-beta primer mix. MiXCR was run by TCRdb on the 5' RACE reads, yielding one entry per CDR3 protein. The data contain about 690,000 distinct CDR3 sequences, about 43% of them seen just once; the ten biggest clones take up about 30%. This record belongs to a study of blood T cells in healthy people across ages. The CDR3 spans 17 residues. The V and J ends lost 6 bases and 0 bases respectively, with 21 bases between them. The germline V gene has CDR1 DFQATT and CDR2 SNEGSKA (reference sequence). General study points: A roughly linear age-dependent decrease characterized TCR beta diversity per million T cells. Aged donors had fewer naive CD4+ cells and lower diversity than long-lived donors.

PBMCs, at least 6 million per sample, were isolated. Samples each had at least 6 micrograms of total RNA extracted. This receptor was identified in an elderly man in good health. Sequencing used blood. This chain links TRBV20-1 with TRBJ1-5, with D tentatively TRBD1 (6 bases). CDR3: CSAGRGHELYSNQPQHF. The CDR3 nucleotides read TGCAGTGCAGGGAGGGGACACGAGCTCTATAGCAATCAGCCCCAGCATTTT.